This T cell receptor beta chain was recorded in a study of cytomegalovirus exposure and HLA in healthy donors. General observations from the study: Researchers reportedly found TCR beta sequences accurately predicted most subjects' HLA-A and HLA-B alleles.

A word on this clone: The antigen remains undetermined.

This CDR3 is 14 amino acids long. Deletions cut 6 bases from V and 1 base from J, with 10 bases between. From germline, CDR1 is MNHNY and CDR2 SVGAGI (reference sequence). Researchers ran the PCR with 60 Vbeta and 13 Jbeta primers. TCRdb keeps only in-frame clones here, not all; method: immunoSEQ multiplex PCR. This sample has around 130,000 clones, with around 69% found just once. This chain joins TRBV6-6 and TRBJ1-3, with no clear D. Sequencing was done on a sample of PBMCs. This TCR came from a woman aged 40 to 49 in good health and CMV-seropositive. CDR3 nucleotides: TGTGCCAGCAGCCTCGTAATGTCTGGAAACACCATATATTTT. As protein: CASSLVMSGNTIYF.